This T cell receptor beta chain was recovered during a study of T cell repertoires in cytomegalovirus infection. Findings and limits, study-wide: HLA-C-restricted CMV clonotypes gave the most frequent clonotype in two of eight donors. Pooled public TCR beta family frequency picked out CMV carriers with the relevant HLA.

The CDR3 covers 16 residues. J gave up 8 bases and V 3 bases, and 6 bases lay outside the gene matches. CDR1 and CDR2 from the germline V gene are MDHEN and SYDVKM. In regard to this clonotype: No antigen is known for it.

MiXCR, run by TCRdb on the reads, gives a single entry per CDR3 protein. The sample yields some 800,000 distinct CDR3 sequences, roughly 28% seen once. The rearrangement links TRBV28 to TRBJ2-2; TRBD2 agrees at 13 bases. Source: cultured CD8+ T cells from PBMCs, taken from culture after CMV antigen stimulation. The sequence was collected from a human donor in good health (CMV status not recorded). Some clones in this sample may be carry-over from other donors' samples. This chain's CDR3 is CASSFRTSGGSGELFF. The CDR3 DNA reads as TGTGCCAGCAGTTTCCGGACTAGCGGGGGCAGTGGGGAGCTGTTTTTT.